This T cell receptor (beta chain) was obtained from a study of Graves' ophthalmopathy and Graves' hyperthyroidism. Study-level points and caveats: Most thyroid clonotypes expanded beyond 0.001 frequency were also found in blood.

The CDR3 length is 15 residues. Germline CDR1 reads SGHTA; CDR2 reads FQGNSA. The V end lost 1 base, the J end lost 2 bases, and 12 bases lay between the germline ends. There are many counts of this clonotype. Its specificity is unknown. RNA transcripts were the template, and TCR beta CDR3 regions were amplified from them. RT-PCR with HTBI primers came first, then second-round multiplex PCR. Each CDR3 protein gets one entry after TCRdb re-called the multiplex PCR reads with MiXCR. The data hold around 1,200,000 distinct CDR3 sequences, with less than 45% observed a single time. Hyperthyroidism cases were recent diagnoses of under 2 months' duration in people aged 18 to 65.

J is TRBJ2-7 and V is TRBV7-2, with D hard to call. This clonotype was obtained from an adult man with Graves' hyperthyroidism. Material for sequencing was peripheral blood or thyroid tissue (not recorded which). CDR3 nucleotide sequence: TGTGCCAGCAGCTTAGGTGGCAGGAAGGCCTACGAGCAGTACTTC. Protein sequence: CASSLGGRKAYEQYF.